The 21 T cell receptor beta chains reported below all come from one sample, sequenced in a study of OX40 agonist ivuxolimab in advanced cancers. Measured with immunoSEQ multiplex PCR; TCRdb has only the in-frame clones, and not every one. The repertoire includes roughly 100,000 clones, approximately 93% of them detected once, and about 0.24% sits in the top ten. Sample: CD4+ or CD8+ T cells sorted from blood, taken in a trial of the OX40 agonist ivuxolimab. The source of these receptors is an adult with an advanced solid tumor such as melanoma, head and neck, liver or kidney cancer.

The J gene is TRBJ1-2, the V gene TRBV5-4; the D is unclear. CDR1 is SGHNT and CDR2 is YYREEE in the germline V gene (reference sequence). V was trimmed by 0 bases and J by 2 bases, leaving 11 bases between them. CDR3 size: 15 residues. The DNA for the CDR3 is TGTGCCAGCAGCTTGGAGGCCTTCATCAACTATGGCTACACCTTC. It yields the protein CASSLEAFINYGYTF.

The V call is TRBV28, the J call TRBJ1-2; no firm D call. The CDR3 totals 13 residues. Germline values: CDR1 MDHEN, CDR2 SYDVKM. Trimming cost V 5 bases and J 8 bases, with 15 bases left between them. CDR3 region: CASSLRVLRGYTF. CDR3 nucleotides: TGTGCCAGCAGTCTCCGGGTCCTTAGGGGCTACACCTTC.

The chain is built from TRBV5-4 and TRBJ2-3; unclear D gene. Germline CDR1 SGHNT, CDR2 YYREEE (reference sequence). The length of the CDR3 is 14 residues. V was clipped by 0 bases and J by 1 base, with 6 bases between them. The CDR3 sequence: CASSLGGGTDTQYF. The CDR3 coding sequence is TGTGCCAGCAGCTTGGGCGGTGGCACAGATACGCAGTATTTT. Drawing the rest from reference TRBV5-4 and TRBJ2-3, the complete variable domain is ETGVTQSPTHLIKTRGQQVTLRCSSQSGHNTVSWYQQALGQGPQFIFQYYREEENGRGNFPPRFSGLQFPNYSSELNVNALELDDSALYLCASSLGGGTDTQYFGPGTRLTVL.

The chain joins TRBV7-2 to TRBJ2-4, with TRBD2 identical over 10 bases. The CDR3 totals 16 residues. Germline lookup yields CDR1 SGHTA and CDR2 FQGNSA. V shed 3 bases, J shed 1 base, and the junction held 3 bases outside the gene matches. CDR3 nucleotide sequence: TGTGCCAGCAGCTTCTATAGCGGGAGGGCCAAAAACATTCAGTACTTC. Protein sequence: CASSFYSGRAKNIQYF. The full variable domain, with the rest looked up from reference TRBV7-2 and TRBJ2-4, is GAGVSQSPSNKVTEKGKDVELRCDPISGHTALYWYRQSLGQGLEFLIYFQGNSAPDKSGLPSDRFSAERTGGSVSTLTIQRTQQEDSAVYLCASSFYSGRAKNIQYFGAGTRLSVL.

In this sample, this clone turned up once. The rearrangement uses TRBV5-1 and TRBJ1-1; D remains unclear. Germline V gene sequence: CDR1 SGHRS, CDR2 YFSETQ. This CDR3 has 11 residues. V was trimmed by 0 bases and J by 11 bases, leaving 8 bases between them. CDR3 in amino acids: CASSLEGAAFF. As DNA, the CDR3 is TGCGCCAGCAGCTTGGAGGGAGCGGCTTTCTTT.

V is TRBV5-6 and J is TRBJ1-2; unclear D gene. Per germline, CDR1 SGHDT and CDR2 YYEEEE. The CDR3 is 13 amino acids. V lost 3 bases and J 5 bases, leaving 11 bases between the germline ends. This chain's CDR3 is CASSSGRIYGYTF. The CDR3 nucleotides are TGTGCCAGCAGCTCCGGGAGAATTTATGGCTACACCTTC.

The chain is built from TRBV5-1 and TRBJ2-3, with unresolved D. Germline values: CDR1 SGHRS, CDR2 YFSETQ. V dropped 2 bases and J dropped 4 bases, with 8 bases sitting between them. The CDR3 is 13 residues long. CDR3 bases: TGCGCCAGCAGCTTAGCAGTTCCAGATACGCAGTATTTT. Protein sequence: CASSLAVPDTQYF.

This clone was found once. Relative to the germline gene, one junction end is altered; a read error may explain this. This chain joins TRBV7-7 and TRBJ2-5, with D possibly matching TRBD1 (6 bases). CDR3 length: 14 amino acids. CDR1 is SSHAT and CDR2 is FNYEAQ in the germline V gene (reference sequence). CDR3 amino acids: CASSPGTLQETQYF. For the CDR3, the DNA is TGTGCTAGCAGCCCGGGGACACTTCAAGAGACCCAGTACTTC.

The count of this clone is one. CDR3 residues: CASSGGVGGGQPQHF. As DNA, the CDR3 is TGTGCCAGCAGCGGGGGCGTTGGGGGCGGTCAGCCCCAGCATTTT. V gene TRBV9 combines with J gene TRBJ1-5, with D possibly TRBD1 on 6 matching bases. V dropped 3 bases and J dropped 6 bases, with 16 bases sitting between them. CDR3 length: 15 residues. Per the germline V gene, CDR1 is SGDLS and CDR2 is YYNGEE.

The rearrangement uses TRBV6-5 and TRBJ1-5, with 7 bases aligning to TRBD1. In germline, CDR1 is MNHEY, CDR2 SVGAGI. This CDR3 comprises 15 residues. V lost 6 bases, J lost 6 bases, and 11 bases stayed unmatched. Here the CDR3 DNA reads TGTGCCAGCAGCAGAACAGGGGTCCCCCTTCAGCCCCAGCATTTT. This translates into CASSRTGVPLQPQHF.

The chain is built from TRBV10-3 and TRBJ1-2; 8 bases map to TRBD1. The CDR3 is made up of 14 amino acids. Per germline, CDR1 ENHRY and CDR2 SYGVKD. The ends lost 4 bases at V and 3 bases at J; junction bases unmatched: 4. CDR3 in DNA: TGTGCCATCAGTGGGACAGGGAATTACTATGGCTACACCTTC. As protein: CAISGTGNYYGYTF.

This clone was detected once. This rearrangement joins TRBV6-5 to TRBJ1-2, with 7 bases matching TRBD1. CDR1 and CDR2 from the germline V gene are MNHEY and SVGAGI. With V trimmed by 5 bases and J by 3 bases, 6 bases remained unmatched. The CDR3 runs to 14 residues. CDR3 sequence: CASSVIGTDYGYTF. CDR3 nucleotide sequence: TGTGCCAGCAGTGTCATCGGGACAGACTATGGCTACACCTTC.

The CDR3 DNA reads as TGCAGCGTTCTCCGGGACAGGGAAGCGGAGACCCAGTACTTC. Translation gives CSVLRDREAETQYF. This chain joins TRBV29-1 and TRBJ2-5, with 9 nucleotides matching TRBD1. The CDR3 runs to 14 residues. Germline V gene data show CDR1 as SQVTM and CDR2 as ANQGSEA. Trimming at V came to 5 bases and at J to 5 bases, leaving 9 bases not matched to a gene.

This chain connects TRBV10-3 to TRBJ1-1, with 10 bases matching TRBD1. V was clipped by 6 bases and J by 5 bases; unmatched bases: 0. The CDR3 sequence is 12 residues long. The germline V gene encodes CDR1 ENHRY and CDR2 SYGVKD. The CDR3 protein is CAIRDRGTEAFF. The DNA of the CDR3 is TGTGCCATCAGGGACAGGGGGACTGAAGCTTTCTTT.

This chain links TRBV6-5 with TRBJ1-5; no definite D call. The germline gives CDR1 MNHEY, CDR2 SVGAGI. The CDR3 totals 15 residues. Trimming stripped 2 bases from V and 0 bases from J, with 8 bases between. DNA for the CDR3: TGTGCCAGCAGTTACAGGGCCGCTAGCAATCAGCCCCAGCATTTT. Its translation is CASSYRAASNQPQHF.

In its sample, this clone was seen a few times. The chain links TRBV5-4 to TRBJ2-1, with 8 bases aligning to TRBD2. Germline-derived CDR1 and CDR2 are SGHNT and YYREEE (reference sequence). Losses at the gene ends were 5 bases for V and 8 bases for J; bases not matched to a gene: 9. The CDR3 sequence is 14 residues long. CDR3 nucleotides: TGTGCCAGCAGGCGCCCGGGACTAGAGGATGAGCAGTTCTTC. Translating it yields CASRRPGLEDEQFF.

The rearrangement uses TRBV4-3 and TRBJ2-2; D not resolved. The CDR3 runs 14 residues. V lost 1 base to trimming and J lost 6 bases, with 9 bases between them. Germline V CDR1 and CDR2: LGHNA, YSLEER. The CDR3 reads CASSQVLMSGELFF. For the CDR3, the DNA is TGCGCCAGCAGCCAAGTGTTAATGTCCGGGGAGCTGTTTTTT.

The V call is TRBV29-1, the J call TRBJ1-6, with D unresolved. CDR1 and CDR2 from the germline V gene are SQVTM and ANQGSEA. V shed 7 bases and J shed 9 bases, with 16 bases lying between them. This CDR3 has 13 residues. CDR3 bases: TGCAGCGCCTTGGAAACGGGTGGTTCACCCCTCCACTTT. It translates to CSALETGGSPLHF.

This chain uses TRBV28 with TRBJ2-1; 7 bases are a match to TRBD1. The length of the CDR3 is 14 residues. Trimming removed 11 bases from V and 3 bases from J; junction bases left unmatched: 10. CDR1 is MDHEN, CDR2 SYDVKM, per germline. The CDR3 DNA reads TGTGCCGCAGTATTAGGGGGCAGCTACAATGAGCAGTTCTTC. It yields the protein CAAVLGGSYNEQFF.

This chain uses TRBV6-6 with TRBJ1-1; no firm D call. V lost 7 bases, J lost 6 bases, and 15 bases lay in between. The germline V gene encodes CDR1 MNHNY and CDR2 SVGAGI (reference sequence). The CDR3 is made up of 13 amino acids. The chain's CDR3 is CASTITGYAEAFF. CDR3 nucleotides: TGTGCCAGCACTATTACCGGGTACGCTGAAGCTTTCTTT.

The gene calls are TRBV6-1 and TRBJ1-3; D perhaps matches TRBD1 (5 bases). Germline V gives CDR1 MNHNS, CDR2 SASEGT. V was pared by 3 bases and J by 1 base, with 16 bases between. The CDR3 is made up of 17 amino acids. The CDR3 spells CASSEVLGALSGNTIYF. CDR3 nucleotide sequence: TGTGCCAGCAGTGAGGTCCTCGGGGCTCTATCTGGAAACACCATATATTTT.